This TCR beta chain came from a study of CD8+CD57+ T cells in acquired aplastic anemia. Sequenced patients had shown CD8+CD57+ cell expansion by flow cytometry. Germline V gene data show CDR1 as SQVTM and CDR2 as ANQGSEA. CDR3 size: 15 residues. V was clipped by 8 bases and J by 3 bases; unmatched bases: 14. This clonotype has ten or more counts. Genomic DNA constituted the template upon which TCR beta VDJ and CDR3 profiling was performed. TCRdb re-analysed the reads in MiXCR, keeping a single row per CDR3 protein. The sample comprises hundreds of thousands of distinct CDR3 sequences, around 32% of which are singletons, and less than 0.85% rests with the top ten.

The sample consisted of sorted CD4+, CD8+, or CD8+CD57+ T cells (not recorded which) from PBMCs. The chain links TRBV29-1 to TRBJ2-5; 8 bases fit TRBD2. The clonotype originates from a human donor with aplastic anemia. The CDR3 region has the DNA TGCAGCTATCGAGGGGGTAGCGGGATGAAAGAGACCCAGTACTTC. Its translation: CSYRGGSGMKETQYF.